These T cell receptor beta chains were read from a single sample in a study of blood T cells in healthy people across ages. TCRdb called the 5' RACE reads again in MiXCR, with one record for every CDR3 protein. Seen here are 1.4 million to 1.5 million distinct CDR3 sequences, roughly 40% observed once, and the top ten hold 7% to 9.5%. Sequencing used blood. The receptors stem from a woman younger than 35 in good health. Both conserved end residues are part of each CDR3. Fields, in order: CDR3 length, V gene, J gene, clone size, D gene, CDR3 protein, CDR3 DNA. A D gene is named only where the DNA matches it firmly. Clone size is stated in some rows and not others, as once, few, many or a class when expanded.

14	TRBV12-3/TRBV12-4	TRBJ1-1	once	-	CASSPLMGNTEAFF	TGTGCCAGCAGCCCCCTAATGGGGAACACTGAAGCTTTCTTT
17	TRBV7-2	TRBJ2-7	-	TRBD2	CASSPLGTSLSYNEQYF	TGTGCCAGCAGCCCGCTCGGGACTAGTTTATCCTACAATGAGCAGTACTTC
14	TRBV10-3	TRBJ2-2	few	TRBD1	CAASEGAEVGELFF	TGTGCCGCCAGCGAGGGGGCCGAGGTCGGGGAGCTGTTTTTT
17	TRBV5-1	TRBJ2-1	few	TRBD2	CASSPTGTSGAYNEQFF	TGCGCCAGCAGCCCAACCGGGACTAGCGGAGCCTACAATGAGCAGTTCTTC
13	TRBV12-5	TRBJ2-6	-	-	CASCSSGANVLTF	TGTGCTAGTTGTAGCTCTGGGGCCAACGTCCTGACTTTC
14	TRBV7-2	TRBJ1-5	few	-	CASSRVSSNQPQHF	TGTGCCAGCAGCCGTGTGAGTAGCAATCAGCCCCAGCATTTT
17	TRBV4-1	TRBJ2-6	few	-	CASSQDPGRSGANVLTF	TGCGCCAGCAGCCAAGATCCGGGACGCTCTGGGGCCAACGTCCTGACTTTC
15	TRBV27	TRBJ1-2	few	-	CASSLSGGQGYGYTF	TGTGCCAGCAGTTTATCGGGTGGGCAGGGCTATGGCTACACCTTC
18	TRBV25-1	TRBJ1-2	-	-	CASSEFSLIERPLYGYTF	TGTGCCAGCAGTGAATTCTCCTTAATAGAGCGACCGCTGTATGGCTACACCTTC
14	TRBV12-3/TRBV12-4	TRBJ2-3	few	-	CASSLGLTTDTQYF	TGTGCCAGCAGTCTTGGACTAACCACAGATACGCAGTATTTT
17	TRBV20-1	TRBJ2-3	few	TRBD2	CSARDFLSAGGPDTQYF	TGCAGTGCTAGAGATTTCCTATCAGCGGGAGGGCCCGATACGCAGTATTTT
13	TRBV11-3	TRBJ2-4	-	-	CASSLDGRNIQYF	TGTGCCAGCAGCTTAGATGGAAGGAACATTCAGTACTTC
17	TRBV20-1	TRBJ2-5	-	TRBD2	CSARDGGSGSLPETQYF	TGCAGTGCTAGAGATGGGGGTAGCGGGAGTTTGCCAGAGACCCAGTACTTC
12	TRBV2	TRBJ1-4	-	-	CATRGAHEKLFF	TGTGCCACCCGGGGCGCTCATGAAAAACTGTTTTTT
13	TRBV3-1	TRBJ2-7	many	-	CASSQRGSHEQYF	TGTGCCAGCAGCCAAAGGGGAAGCCACGAGCAGTACTTC
14	TRBV7-9	TRBJ2-7	-	-	CASSLQARTYEQYF	TGTGCCAGCAGCTTACAGGCAAGAACTTACGAGCAGTACTTC
14	TRBV29-1	TRBJ2-3	-	-	CSVATAIRTDTQYF	TGCAGCGTTGCGACAGCCATCCGCACAGATACGCAGTATTTT
16	TRBV9	TRBJ1-5	-	TRBD1	CASSAAGTANHQPQHF	TGTGCCAGCAGCGCCGCCGGGACAGCAAATCATCAGCCCCAGCATTTT
14	TRBV3-1	TRBJ1-2	-	-	CASSQVRGQYGYTF	TGTGCCAGCAGCCAAGTGAGGGGTCAGTACGGCTACACCTTC
12	TRBV4-1	TRBJ2-7	many	-	CASSPDTYEQYF	TGTGCCAGCAGCCCCGATACCTACGAGCAGTACTTC
15	TRBV6-2/TRBV6-3	TRBJ1-2	-	-	CASSYSSDLGYGYTF	TGTGCCAGCAGTTACTCGAGTGACTTGGGGTATGGCTACACCTTC
13	TRBV7-2	TRBJ2-1	many	-	CASSPWEGGEQFF	TGTGCCAGCAGCCCTTGGGAGGGGGGTGAGCAGTTCTTC
15	TRBV6-4	TRBJ2-3	-	-	CASLTTGYLSDTQYF	TGTGCCAGCCTTACTACAGGGTACTTGTCAGATACGCAGTATTTT
12	TRBV2	TRBJ1-2	few	-	CASRDRGRGYTF	TGTGCCAGTCGGGACCGTGGGAGAGGCTACACCTTC
12	TRBV24-1	TRBJ2-7	many	-	CATGGQSGEQYF	TGTGCCACCGGAGGACAAAGCGGCGAGCAGTACTTC
19	TRBV4-1	TRBJ2-2	-	-	CASSQDPVFTGEGTGELFF	TGCGCCAGCAGCCAAGATCCCGTTTTCACAGGAGAGGGGACCGGGGAGCTGTTTTTT
16	TRBV29-1	TRBJ2-1	many	-	CSARGADTQNTIQQFF	TGCAGCGCCCGCGGAGCTGACACCCAAAACACCATACAGCAGTTCTTC
14	TRBV29-1	TRBJ1-2	few	TRBD1	CSVDGLDRGYGYTF	TGCAGCGTGGACGGGTTGGACAGGGGCTATGGCTACACCTTC
11	TRBV20-1	TRBJ2-5	-	-	CSARKQGTQYF	TGCAGTGCTAGAAAGCAGGGGACCCAGTACTTC
13	TRBV11-2	TRBJ1-1	-	-	CASSRQGTTNAFF	TGTGCCAGCAGCCGTCAGGGCACCACAAACGCTTTCTTT
15	TRBV12-5	TRBJ2-1	few	-	CASGLVKTSLHEQFF	TGTGCTAGTGGTTTGGTAAAGACTTCCCTGCATGAGCAGTTCTTC
15	TRBV30	TRBJ2-1	-	TRBD2	CAWSEILAADNEQFF	TGTGCCTGGAGTGAAATACTAGCGGCCGACAATGAGCAGTTCTTC
14	TRBV11-2	TRBJ2-1	-	-	CASSARAPADEQFF	TGTGCCAGCAGTGCGAGAGCCCCCGCGGATGAGCAGTTCTTC
15	TRBV6-1	TRBJ2-7	-	-	CASSDTPSRVYEQYF	TGTGCCAGCAGTGACACCCCTTCACGGGTGTACGAGCAGTACTTC
13	TRBV5-1	TRBJ2-1	-	-	CASSFDRNNEQFF	TGCGCCAGCAGCTTTGACAGGAACAATGAGCAGTTCTTC
14	TRBV12-3/TRBV12-4	TRBJ2-3	few	-	CASTDRGSTDTQYF	TGTGCCAGCACCGACAGAGGGAGCACAGATACGCAGTATTTT
12	TRBV29-1	TRBJ1-2	-	-	CSVRTENYGYTF	TGCAGCGTTCGGACAGAGAACTATGGCTACACCTTC
15	TRBV20-1	TRBJ2-2	few	-	CSASHRYQNTGELFF	TGCAGTGCTAGTCACCGCTATCAGAACACCGGGGAGCTGTTTTTT
13	TRBV7-2	TRBJ1-1	-	-	CASSTDSHTEAFF	TGTGCCAGCAGCACGGACAGTCACACTGAAGCTTTCTTT
15	TRBV27	TRBJ2-5	-	-	CASSLLLAPGEAQYF	TGTGCCAGCAGTCTCCTACTAGCTCCGGGAGAGGCCCAGTACTTC